This note documents a single T cell receptor beta chain sequence. These data come from a study of T cells in tumors after PD-1 blockade. V lost 3 bases, J lost 6 bases, and 18 bases lay in between. The CDR3 is made up of 16 amino acids. Germline-derived CDR1 and CDR2 are LNHDA and SQIVND (reference sequence). Method: immunoSEQ multiplex PCR; TCRdb's copy keeps in-frame clones and lacks some. The sample has 45,000 to 60,000 clones; 65% to 80% are singletons. The material sequenced was PBMCs, taken before anti-PD-1 therapy. The TCR comes from a human donor with advanced basal cell or squamous cell carcinoma (not recorded which). This sequence joins TRBV19 and TRBJ2-1; either TRBD1 or TRBD2 may supply D (6 bases each). CDR3 amino acids: CASSMGRTSRGNEQFF. DNA of the CDR3: TGTGCCAGTAGTATGGGGCGTACTAGCAGGGGCAATGAGCAGTTCTTC.